This T cell receptor beta chain comes out of a study of shared clonotypes between healthy human individuals. V lost 1 base to trimming and J lost 8 bases; unmatched junction nucleotides: 9. Germline-derived CDR1 and CDR2 are SEHNR and FQNEAQ (reference sequence). CDR3 size: 15 residues. All donors qualified as healthy HIV-negative adults and had experienced no recent acute infections or vaccinations. Repertoires were generated with immunoSEQ multiplex PCR, while TCRdb's copy carries only in-frame clones and drops some. The table has approximately 2.5 million clones, approximately 94% seen once. This receptor was taken from a man between 18 and 29 years old in good health. The sequencing sample was made of naive CD4+ T cells sorted from blood. As to subset: CD45RA+ positively selected. The gene calls are TRBV7-9 and TRBJ1-2, with 8 nucleotides matching TRBD1. The CDR3: CASSLVGDRPLGYTF. CDR3 nucleotides: TGTGCCAGCAGCTTAGTTGGGGACAGGCCCTTAGGCTACACCTTC.